This T cell receptor (beta chain) was observed in a study of T cells in Graves' hyperthyroidism and ophthalmopathy (dated by TCRdb to the late 2010s). Regarding the complete study: A discovery cohort of about 95 patients, approximately 44 with Graves' ophthalmopathy and approximately 57 with stable Graves' hyperthyroidism, was used to find distinguishing TCR V-J signatures. Prospective prediction of ophthalmopathy was tested in an independent validation cohort consisting of fewer than 20 hyperthyroidism patients and more than 15 patients who later progressed to ophthalmopathy. The 90 or so discovery patients were randomly split 7:3 into training and test sets. Thyroid tissue and blood T-cell repertoires from several Graves' hyperthyroidism patients were also compared in the study. Once sampling was done, hyperthyroidism patients were given methimazole at a starting dose of 30 mg daily, whereas ophthalmopathy patients were given high-dose intravenous methylprednisolone. The paper reports TCR Vbeta CDR3 sequencing of about 140 peripheral blood samples: approximately 41 ophthalmopathy, under 85 hyperthyroidism and about 17 progressor patients.

Stable Graves' hyperthyroidism was defined as the absence of progression to ophthalmopathy over 18 months of follow-up. The hyperthyroidism patients were between 18 and 65 years old and newly diagnosed, with a disease duration of less than 2 months. Any patient with an uncontrolled infection, another autoimmune disease, pregnancy or lactation was excluded. Diagnoses relied on clinical symptoms, serum thyroxine and TRAb, thyroid ultrasound and orbital computed tomography. Total RNA was extracted using Trizol reagent, and RNA quality was assessed on an Agilent 2100 Bioanalyzer. Overall study outcomes, separate from this receptor: Sample size was not statistically predetermined, and investigators were not blinded to group allocation. Most expanded thyroid clonotypes (frequency above 0.001) were also found in blood, which suggests that blood repertoires may mirror thyroid immune responses. Ophthalmopathy was separated from stable hyperthyroidism by a 13 V-J signature model, with approximately 90% sensitivity and about 81% specificity obtained in cross-validation and 80%/75% obtained in testing. During validation, the model predicted progression to ophthalmopathy a median of about 5.9 months ahead of onset, with approximately 70% sensitivity and 72.22% specificity.

A word on this clonotype: It has no known antigen specificity. Qualities for individual bases were not recorded, and no much larger clone is one base off.

TCR beta CDR3 regions were amplified from RNA transcripts. The first round of RT-PCR for the TCR CDR3 was performed with the HTBI primer set and the Qiagen OneStep RT-PCR kit. Libraries were constructed in a second round of multiplex PCR, after which size selection and purification were performed. Paired-end sequencing of the libraries was performed with 100 bp reads on an Illumina HiSeq2000. From the authors' description of their analysis: SOAPnuke was used to process the raw data, with reads discarded if the reads contained adapters or uncalled bases, had a mean Phred below 15, or lacked an exact constant-primer or identifier match. COPE v1.2.5 was used to merge high-quality paired reads, and clonotypes were defined as unique nucleotide sequences. MiTCR v1.1 was used to align the clonotypes against IMGT TRBV, TRBD and TRBJ reference segments. The analysis included only V-J combinations with a frequency above 0.0001, which together covered about 99% of the repertoires. A TCS score was defined as the ratio of F50 (clonal expansion) to E x V (chaos), with BLOSUM62-based TCRdist applied between CDR3 peptides within each V-J. Welch's t-statistics and random forest reduced 500 to 650 V-J features to 13, which were used in a naive Bayes classifier (R e1071). In TCRdb, the public reads were trimmed at Q25 with fastp and aligned with MiXCR, with productive beta chains retained. A single entry per CDR3 protein holds the most common genes and DNA from its merged rows. V and J calls and clone size were set by TCRdb, not the authors. Recorded for this sample are 600,000 or so distinct CDR3 sequences; about 45% of them occurred a single time. The ten largest clones take up nearly 8.5% of the sample.

The germline V gene encodes CDR1 LNHNV and CDR2 YYDKDF (reference sequence). Trimming leaves V shorter by 0 bases and J shorter by 1 base, with the junction holding 11 bases beyond the gene matches. Spanning cysteine to phenylalanine, the CDR3 consists of 18 amino acids. The sequence is cut down to CDR3 DNA, 54 bases in frame from base 1. Material for sequencing was peripheral blood or thyroid tissue (not recorded which). The V and J segments used are TRBV15 and TRBJ2-7; 8 bases in between match TRBD2. This TCR was sampled from a young woman with Graves' hyperthyroidism. Donor details come from another sample of the same person, matched by shared clones. The DNA is TGTGCCACCAGCAGAGATAGCAGCGGGAGTGGATCGTCCTACGAGCAGTACTTC. This translates into CATSRDSSGSGSSYEQYF. With the portions outside the CDR3 filled from the reference TRBV15 and TRBJ2-7 genes, the complete variable region becomes DAMVIQNPRYQVTQFGKPVTLSCSQTLNHNVMYWYQQKSSQAPKLLFHYYDKDFNNEADTPDNFQSRRPNTSFCFLDIRSPGLGDTAMYLCATSRDSSGSGSSYEQYFGPGTRLTVT.